This is a list of T cell receptor beta chains from one sample in a study of T cell repertoires in aging, cancer and after chemotherapy. TCRdb redid the calling of the multiplex PCR reads with MiXCR, one entry per CDR3 protein. Of about 6,700 distinct CDR3 sequences listed, over 20% were seen once; the top ten hold about 8.5%. The sample comprised blood. The source is a human donor with a blood cancer. The CDR3 runs from the conserved cysteine through the conserved F or W. A D gene is named only where the DNA matches it firmly. Size tells how often a clone was seen (once, few, many) or the class of an expanded clone, and some rows leave it out.

cdr3_aa cdr3_nt v_call d_call j_call clone_size
CASTPSHSVGTEAFF TGTGCCAGCACCCCTTCCCACAGTGTGGGCACTGAAGCTTTCTTT TRBV7-6 . TRBJ1-1 few
CASRGGYGYTF TGTGCCAGCAGGGGCGGCTATGGCTACACCTTC TRBV12-3/TRBV12-4 . TRBJ1-2 medium-sized
CASSPYQGAYEQYF TGTGCCAGCAGTCCTTATCAGGGTGCCTACGAGCAGTACTTC TRBV27 . TRBJ2-7 .
CASSRPRSGRVDTQYF TGTGCCAGCAGCCGTCCGAGAAGCGGGAGGGTAGATACGCAGTATTTT TRBV6-6 TRBD2 TRBJ2-3 medium-sized
CAWSSGAEAFF TGTGCCTGGAGTTCCGGGGCTGAAGCTTTCTTT TRBV30 . TRBJ1-1 medium-sized
CASSPGRTEKLFF TGTGCCAGCTCACCGGGACGGACTGAAAAACTGTTTTTT TRBV18 . TRBJ1-4 medium-sized
CASSESRHNTEAFF TGTGCCAGCAGTGAATCGAGACACAACACTGAAGCTTTCTTT TRBV6-1 . TRBJ1-1 few
CATSLGRLNNEQFF TGTGCCACCAGTCTGGGCCGCCTAAACAATGAGCAGTTCTTC TRBV24-1 . TRBJ2-1 few
CASSFGGPGETQYF TGCGCCAGCAGCTTTGGGGGGCCAGGAGAGACCCAGTACTTC TRBV5-1 . TRBJ2-5 .
CASSLDRGISGANVLTF TGTGCCAGCAGCTTAGACAGGGGGATCTCTGGGGCCAACGTCCTGACTTTC TRBV11-1 TRBD1 TRBJ2-6 medium-sized
CASSAMTGSEDEKLFF TGTGCCAGCAGCGCCATGACAGGGTCCGAGGATGAAAAACTGTTTTTT TRBV5-5 TRBD1 TRBJ1-4 medium-sized
CASSLRGLDNEQFF TGTGCCAGCAGTTTAAGGGGACTCGACAATGAGCAGTTCTTC TRBV27 . TRBJ2-1 medium-sized
CSARTGRNYGYTF TGCAGTGCTAGAACAGGGCGGAACTATGGCTACACCTTC TRBV20-1 . TRBJ1-2 .
CASSPGLAGAFEQYF TGTGCCAGCAGTCCGGGACTAGCGGGAGCATTCGAGCAGTACTTC TRBV6-5 TRBD2 TRBJ2-7 medium-sized
CAWSPTPGTTKTQYF TGTGCCTGGAGTCCAACACCCGGGACCACGAAGACCCAGTACTTC TRBV30 . TRBJ2-5 medium-sized
CSAWDPSYTF TGCAGTGCTTGGGACCCGAGCTACACCTTC TRBV20-1 . TRBJ1-2 .
CASSYQSVPSYNEQFF TGTGCCAGCAGTTACCAAAGCGTCCCCTCCTACAATGAGCAGTTCTTC TRBV6-2/TRBV6-3 . TRBJ2-1 .
CASSPSGSNNEQYF TGTGCCAGCAGCCCTAGCGGGAGTAACAACGAGCAGTACTTC TRBV6-4 TRBD2 TRBJ2-7 .
CASSLVGGATAEAFF TGTGCCAGCAGCTTGGTGGGGGGGGCTACGGCTGAAGCTTTCTTT TRBV5-6 . TRBJ1-1 few
CASSPSGKTEAFF TGTGCCAGCAGTCCTTCAGGGAAGACTGAAGCTTTCTTT TRBV6-6 . TRBJ1-1 .